This TCR beta chain was identified during a study of cytomegalovirus exposure and HLA in healthy donors. The V gene's germline CDR1 is LGHNA and CDR2 YNFKEQ. The CDR3 contains 21 residues. The V and J ends lost 3 bases and 4 bases, in that order; junction bases with no gene match: 23. With 60 Vbeta and 13 Jbeta primers, the PCR was carried out. This table comes from immunoSEQ multiplex PCR, and its TCRdb copy is limited to in-frame clones, with some not included. The sample shows roughly 170,000 clones, roughly 80% of them seen only once. V usage is TRBV4-2 and J usage is TRBJ2-3; 9 bases fit TRBD2. The sample was PBMCs. The sequence was obtained from a woman aged 18 to 35 in good health and CMV-seronegative. DNA for the CDR3: TGTGCCAGCAGCCACACCCCCAGGGGGGTGCGGGAGGGCCCTCGGCCAGATACGCAGTATTTT. Its protein product is CASSHTPRGVREGPRPDTQYF.